What follows are 7 T cell receptor beta chains derived from one specimen sequenced in a study of blood T cell repertoires in COVID-19. This table comes from immunoSEQ multiplex PCR, and its TCRdb copy is limited to in-frame clones, with some not included. Among 150,000 to 200,000 clones, about 83% were seen once, and the ten largest hold 15% to 20%. The sample was peripheral blood. Receptors originate from an older person with COVID-19, enrolled during active disease.

This chain joins TRBV5-4 and TRBJ2-1; TRBD2 agrees at 9 bases. In germline, CDR1 is SGHNT, CDR2 YYREEE (reference sequence). The CDR3 consists of 16 residues. V was clipped by 10 bases and J by 9 bases; unmatched bases: 20. The CDR3 DNA reads TGTGCCCCCCCCGAGTTAGTCGGGACTAGCTATAGTGAGCAGTTCTTC. Protein sequence: CAPPELVGTSYSEQFF.

In its sample, this clone ranks as medium-sized. V gene TRBV18 combines with J gene TRBJ1-2; 8 bases fit TRBD1. Germline assignment: CDR1 KGHSH and CDR2 LQKENI. V dropped 1 base and J dropped 7; count of bases not matched to a gene: 23. The CDR3 is 20 residues long. This chain's CDR3 is CASSPRLVIVTGDYVPGYTF. The CDR3 DNA is TGTGCCAGCTCACCACGGTTGGTTATCGTGACAGGGGATTACGTCCCTGGCTACACCTTC.

J is TRBJ1-2 and V is TRBV29-1; TRBD1 matches at 8 bases. Per germline, CDR1 SQVTM and CDR2 ANQGSEA. CDR3 length: 11 amino acids. V lost 5 bases, J lost 6 bases, and 2 bases stayed unmatched. DNA for the CDR3: TGCAGCGTTCTACAGGGGGATGGCTACACCTTC. Its translation: CSVLQGDGYTF.

The rearrangement links TRBV7-2 to TRBJ2-2; 10 bases match TRBD1. The CDR3 length is 15 residues. Germline V gives CDR1 SGHTA, CDR2 FQGNSA. V dropped 6 bases and J dropped 1; count of bases not matched to a gene: 2. CDR3 region: CASRRDRGNTGELFF. The CDR3 coding sequence is TGTGCCAGCAGACGGGACAGGGGGAACACCGGGGAGCTGTTTTTT.

V and J are TRBV24-1 and TRBJ2-7; tentatively, D is TRBD2 (5 bases). CDR3 length equals 17 residues. The germline V gene has CDR1 KGHDR and CDR2 SFDVKD. Trimming removed 0 bases from V and 4 bases from J, with 18 bases in between. The CDR3 reads CATSDLPHRDRAYEQYF. CDR3 bases: TGTGCCACCAGTGATTTGCCCCACCGGGATAGAGCTTACGAGCAGTACTTC.

V is TRBV9 and J is TRBJ2-1; D not resolved. V was shortened by 0 bases and J by 0 bases, with 4 bases between the two germline ends. Germline V lookup: CDR1 SGDLS, CDR2 YYNGEE. CDR3 size: 14 residues. The CDR3 sequence is CASSVDSSYNEQFF. The CDR3 DNA sequence: TGTGCCAGCAGCGTAGATAGCTCCTACAATGAGCAGTTCTTC.

This chain uses TRBV5-6 with TRBJ2-3, with 7 bases that match TRBD2. Germline V lookup: CDR1 SGHDT, CDR2 YYEEEE. The CDR3 runs to 16 residues. Trimming cost V 2 bases and J 0 bases; bases outside gene matches: 6. The CDR3 region is CASSLSGEASTDTQYF. The CDR3 DNA reads TGTGCCAGCAGCTTAAGCGGGGAAGCTAGCACAGATACGCAGTATTTT.